Listed here are 5 T cell receptor beta chains from one sample, sequenced in a study of T cell responses to AZD1222 COVID-19 vaccine. Clones were read by immunoSEQ multiplex PCR, and TCRdb kept only the in-frame ones, dropping some. The profile covers around 90,000 clones, with 70% to 90% appearing a single time and about an eighth taken by the ten largest. The sample consisted of peripheral blood, taken on day 0 of AZD1222 vaccination. Receptor source: an adult in good health.

The chain is built from TRBV7-3 and TRBJ2-3; D remains unclear. Germline V CDR1 and CDR2: SGHTA, FQGTGA. Deletions cut 3 bases from V and 2 bases from J, with 9 bases between. The CDR3 is 14 amino acids. The CDR3 region is CASSFRLPTDTQYF. In nucleotides, the CDR3 is TGTGCCAGCAGCTTTAGACTCCCCACAGATACGCAGTATTTT. The full variable domain, with the rest looked up from reference TRBV7-3 and TRBJ2-3, is GAGVSQTPSNKVTEKGKYVELRCDPISGHTALYWYRQSLGQGPEFLIYFQGTGAADDSGLPNDRFFAVRPEGSVSTLKIQRTERGDSAVYLCASSFRLPTDTQYFGPGTRLTVL.

The genes are TRBV4-3 and TRBJ2-7; 10 nucleotides agree with TRBD1. The CDR3 has 16 residues. V shed 1 base, J shed 5 bases, and the junction held 8 bases outside the gene matches. Germline V gene data show CDR1 as LGHNA and CDR2 as YSLEER. The CDR3 DNA sequence: TGCGCCAGCAGCCAAGGATCGGACAGGGGGTTCGACGAGCAGTACTTC. Its translation is CASSQGSDRGFDEQYF.

This chain uses TRBV7-8 with TRBJ2-1; 14 bases align to TRBD2. The J segment lost 8 bases and the V segment lost 5 bases, leaving 8 bases of the junction unmatched. Germline V gene lookup returns CDR1 SGHVS and CDR2 FQNEAQ. The length of the CDR3 is 16 residues. The CDR3 loop reads CASSTGLAGVEDEQFF. In DNA form, the CDR3 reads TGTGCCAGCAGCACGGGACTAGCGGGGGTCGAAGATGAGCAGTTCTTC. Full variable domain (rest looked up from reference TRBV7-8 and TRBJ2-1): GAGVSQSPRYKVAKRGQDVALRCDPISGHVSLFWYQQALGQGPEFLTYFQNEAQLDKSGLPSDRFFAERPEGSVSTLKIQRTQQEDSAVYLCASSTGLAGVEDEQFFGPGTRLTVL.

The rearrangement uses TRBV7-6 and TRBJ2-7, with D maybe TRBD2 (5 bases). CDR3 length: 15 residues. CDR1 SGHVS and CDR2 FNYEAQ come from the germline V gene. V was pared by 3 bases and J by 2 bases, with 14 bases between. The CDR3 here is CASSLRASSTYEQYF. The CDR3, as DNA: TGTGCCAGCAGCTTGCGGGCCAGCAGCACCTACGAGCAGTACTTC.

The chain combines TRBV10-3 with TRBJ2-5; D possibly matches TRBD1 or TRBD2 (5 bases each). The germline V gene encodes CDR1 ENHRY and CDR2 SYGVKD. The CDR3 runs to 15 residues. V gave up 2 bases and J gave up 5 bases, with 15 bases separating them. The CDR3 spells CAISEPGRGDETQYF. The CDR3 nucleotides are TGTGCCATCAGTGAGCCCGGTCGGGGCGACGAGACCCAGTACTTC.